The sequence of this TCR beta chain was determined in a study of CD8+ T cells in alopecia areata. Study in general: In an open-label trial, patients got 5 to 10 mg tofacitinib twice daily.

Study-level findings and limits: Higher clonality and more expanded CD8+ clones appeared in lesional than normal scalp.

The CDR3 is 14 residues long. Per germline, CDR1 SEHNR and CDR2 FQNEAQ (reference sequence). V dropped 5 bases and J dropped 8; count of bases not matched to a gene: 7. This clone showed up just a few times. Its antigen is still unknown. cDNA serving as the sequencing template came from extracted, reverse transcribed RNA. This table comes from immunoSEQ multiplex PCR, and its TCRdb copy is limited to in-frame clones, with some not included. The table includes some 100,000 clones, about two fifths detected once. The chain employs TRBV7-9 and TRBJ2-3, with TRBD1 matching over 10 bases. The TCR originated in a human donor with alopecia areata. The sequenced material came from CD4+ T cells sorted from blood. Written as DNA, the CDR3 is TGTGCCAGCAGCCGGGGACAGGGGAGCGGTACGCAGTATTTT. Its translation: CASSRGQGSGTQYF.